These 32 T cell receptor beta chains were sequenced from one sample in a study of blood T cells in healthy people across ages. With a J-beta primer mix and a sample-barcoded 5' primer, a second PCR ran about 6 to 11 cycles. One entry per CDR3 protein, called by TCRdb with MiXCR from the 5' RACE reads. The sample consists of around 1,700,000 distinct CDR3 sequences, 28% of them appearing once. The material sequenced was blood. These receptors were taken from a woman younger than 45 in good health.

This clonotype came up a few times. The rearrangement uses TRBV7-3 and TRBJ1-6; D gene uncertain. V was shortened by 6 bases and J by 0 bases, with 6 bases between the two germline ends. The CDR3 loop spans 14 amino acids. Germline CDR1 reads SGHTA; CDR2 reads FQGTGA. The CDR3 DNA reads TGTGCCAGCAGTCAGAGCTCCTATAATTCACCCCTCCACTTT. Protein: CASSQSSYNSPLHF.

The chain joins TRBV5-1 to TRBJ2-6; D is ambiguous. Trimming cost V 0 bases and J 0 bases, with 13 bases left between them. The length of the CDR3 is 18 residues. Germline-derived CDR1 and CDR2 are SGHRS and YFSETQ. This CDR3 reads CASSLVMGSHSGANVLTF. CDR3 DNA: TGCGCCAGCAGCTTGGTTATGGGCAGCCACTCTGGGGCCAACGTCCTGACTTTC.

This clonotype was counted many times. The chain links TRBV12-3 or TRBV12-4 to TRBJ2-7; TRBD1 agrees at 8 bases. V lost 3 bases to trimming and J lost 2 bases; unmatched junction nucleotides: 6. This CDR3 region has 15 residues. CDR3 loop: CASSFGQGVPYEQYF. The CDR3 DNA is TGTGCCAGCAGTTTCGGACAGGGAGTGCCCTACGAGCAGTACTTC.

This chain links TRBV5-1 with TRBJ1-2; 7 bases fit TRBD1. The CDR3 contains 14 residues. CDR1 is SGHRS and CDR2 is YFSETQ in the germline V gene. V lost 4 bases, J lost 6 bases, and 9 bases stayed unmatched. The CDR3 sequence: CASSGWTGEDGYTF. CDR3 coding DNA: TGCGCCAGCAGCGGATGGACAGGAGAGGATGGCTACACCTTC.

The V gene is TRBV7-2, the J gene TRBJ2-1; 11 bases are a match to TRBD2. J lost 2 bases, V lost 4 bases, and 4 bases had no gene match. Germline V gene lookup returns CDR1 SGHTA and CDR2 FQGNSA. This CDR3 has 16 residues. The CDR3 loop is CASSYTSGSTYNEQFF. The CDR3 nucleotides are TGTGCCAGCAGCTATACTAGCGGGAGCACCTACAATGAGCAGTTCTTC.

Note on this clonotype: A read error may produce the germline difference seen at one junction end. The chain combines TRBV2 with TRBJ1-1; tentative D call: TRBD1 (6 bases). Germline V gives CDR1 SNHLY, CDR2 FYNNEI. This CDR3 has 12 residues. Written as DNA, the CDR3 is TGTGCCGGCAGTGGAGGGGGTCCTGAAGCTTTCTTT. Protein sequence: CAGSGGGPEAFF.

This clonotype was seen only once. This chain uses TRBV4-3 with TRBJ1-1, with D possibly TRBD1 on 6 matching bases. The CDR3 is made up of 15 amino acids. The V gene lost 4 bases and the J gene lost 7 bases, with 19 bases spanning the gap. Germline V gene sequence: CDR1 LGHNA, CDR2 YSLEER. The CDR3 DNA sequence: TGCGCCAGCAGCCTTAAGGCGGGGGGCGTTAGTGAAGCTTTCTTT. Translating gives CASSLKAGGVSEAFF.

The CDR3 loop reads CASSYGSTGADTQYF. For the CDR3, the DNA is TGTGCCAGCAGTTACGGGTCGACAGGGGCAGATACGCAGTATTTT. The chain recombines TRBV6-6 with TRBJ2-3, with TRBD1 matching 8 bases. The ends lost 2 bases at V and 4 bases at J; junction bases unmatched: 5. Per the germline V gene, CDR1 is MNHNY and CDR2 is SVGAGI (reference sequence). This CDR3 comprises 15 residues.

As regards this clonotype: This clone may be a read error of a much larger clone one base away. The chain employs TRBV15 and TRBJ2-7; D not resolved. Germline V gives CDR1 LNHNV, CDR2 YYDKDF (reference sequence). This CDR3 contains 13 residues. The DNA for the CDR3 is TGTGCCACCAGCAGAACAATTACCTACGGGCAGTACTTC. It encodes CATSRTITYGQYF.

Note on this clonotype: A much larger clone differs from this one at a single base, so this may be a read error. J is TRBJ2-4 and V is TRBV29-1; no definite D call. The J call may be wrong; the DNA end is better matched by TRBJ2-7. Germline-derived CDR1 and CDR2 are SQVTM and ANQGSEA. The CDR3 is 11 amino acids. The CDR3 region has the DNA TGCAGCGCTCTCGGGTCCTGCGAGCAGTACTTC. It codes for CSALGSCEQYF.

This clonotype has at least ten counts. The V call is TRBV7-2, the J call TRBJ2-3; D ambiguous. Germline V gene data show CDR1 as SGHTA and CDR2 as FQGNSA. CDR3 length: 12 residues. With 4 bases removed from V and 6 bases from J, the gap between germline ends came to 8 bases. This chain's CDR3 is CASSSLQDTQYF. The CDR3 nucleotides read TGTGCCAGCAGCTCCCTACAGGATACGCAGTATTTT.

The gene calls are TRBV7-2 and TRBJ2-2; weak D call: TRBD1 (5 bases). The CDR3 runs 16 residues. The V end was cut by 2 bases, the J end by 5 bases, with 15 bases between. Germline V gives CDR1 SGHTA, CDR2 FQGNSA. CDR3 residues: CASSLQGGTVTGELFF. CDR3 DNA sequence: TGTGCCAGCAGCTTACAGGGTGGTACGGTGACCGGGGAGCTGTTTTTT.

This clonotype was seen a handful of times. The chain couples TRBV27 to TRBJ2-3, with 10 bases fitting TRBD1. This CDR3 contains 16 residues. With 5 bases clipped from V and 4 bases from J, the junction kept 9 bases outside the gene matches. From germline, CDR1 is MNHEY and CDR2 SMNVEV (reference sequence). CDR3 sequence reads: CASSPGQGFSPDTQYF. The CDR3, as DNA: TGTGCCAGCAGTCCGGGACAGGGGTTTTCCCCAGATACGCAGTATTTT.

The J gene is TRBJ2-5, the V gene TRBV7-7, with 7 bases aligning to TRBD2. J gave up 5 bases and V 5 bases, and 11 bases lay outside the gene matches. The germline CDR1 and CDR2 sequences are SSHAT and FNYEAQ (reference sequence). This CDR3 has 15 amino acids. This chain's CDR3 is CASSLHGRLGETQYF. CDR3 coding DNA: TGTGCCAGCAGCCTTCACGGGAGGCTGGGGGAGACCCAGTACTTC.

The rearrangement joins TRBV12-3 or TRBV12-4 to TRBJ2-7; D may be TRBD2 (5 bases). Trimming shortened V by 6 bases and J by 5 bases, and 14 bases separated the two germline ends. The CDR3 is 13 amino acids. CDR3 coding DNA: TGTGCCAGCAGCCCGACTAATCGCCACGAGCAGTACTTC. The encoded protein is CASSPTNRHEQYF.

The V gene is TRBV2, the J gene TRBJ1-2; D not certain. V lost 4 bases and J 7 bases, leaving 10 bases between the germline ends. CDR3 length: 12 residues. The germline CDR1 and CDR2 sequences are SNHLY and FYNNEI. The CDR3 coding sequence is TGTGCCAGCAGTGGGCACCCCGGTGGCTACACCTTC. Translating it yields CASSGHPGGYTF.

This clonotype was counted a few times. The CDR3 sequence is CASTDYSNQPQHF. The CDR3 nucleotides read TGTGCCAGCACCGACTATAGCAATCAGCCCCAGCATTTT. V usage is TRBV6-6 and J usage is TRBJ1-5; no firm D call. The germline CDR1 and CDR2 sequences are MNHNY and SVGAGI (reference sequence). This CDR3 has 13 residues. V was pared by 7 bases and J by 0 bases, with 7 bases between.

The table lists this clonotype with a count of one. A much more abundant neighbour one base away suggests this may be a read error. The chain employs TRBV6-5 and TRBJ2-7; D is perhaps TRBD1 or TRBD2 (5 bases each). The end of the DNA fits TRBJ2-5 better, so the J call may be wrong. This CDR3 region has 15 residues. Germline-derived CDR1 and CDR2 are MNHEY and SVGAGI. The CDR3 sequence: CASSLGRTQRETQYF. The CDR3 DNA reads as TGTGCCAGCAGTTTGGGACGGACTCAACGAGAGACCCAGTACTTC.

This rearrangement joins TRBV9 to TRBJ1-6; maybe TRBD1 (5 bases). Germline assignment: CDR1 SGDLS and CDR2 YYNGEE. There are 14 residues in the CDR3. V shed 2 bases and J shed 9 bases, with 12 bases lying between them. In nucleotides, the CDR3 is TGTGCCAGCAGCGTGAGGGGCGAGGCTTCACCCCTCCACTTT. Translation: CASSVRGEASPLHF.

This clonotype has a handful of counts. The chain joins TRBV12-1 to TRBJ2-1; the DNA was not used to check the table's D call, TRBD2. TRBV12-1 is a known pseudogene. This CDR3 is built from 12 residues. The CDR3 DNA follows: TGTGCCAGCAGCTTTGCAGCGGGTGAGCAGTTCTTC. It yields the protein CASSFAAGEQFF.

As concerns this clonotype: Just one base apart from a much larger clone, this may be a read error. The rearrangement uses TRBV5-1 and TRBJ2-3, with 7 nucleotides matching TRBD2. The CDR3 runs to 15 residues. CDR1 and CDR2 from the germline V gene are SGHRS and YFSETQ. CDR3 protein: CASSFGAGRTDAQYF. The CDR3 nucleotides read TGCGCCAGCAGCTTCGGAGCGGGACGCACAGATGCGCAGTATTTT.

Only a few counts were recorded for this clonotype. The chain is built from TRBV29-1 and TRBJ1-1; D is unclear. The CDR3 runs to 13 residues. V lost 3 bases to trimming and J lost 0 bases, with 8 bases between them. Germline-derived CDR1 and CDR2 are SQVTM and ANQGSEA. In DNA, the CDR3 is TGCAGCGTTGAGGTCGGAATGAACACTGAAGCTTTCTTT. It yields the protein CSVEVGMNTEAFF. The entire variable domain, with the rest obtained from reference TRBV29-1 and TRBJ1-1, is as follows: SAVISQKPSRDICQRGTSLTIQCQVDSQVTMMFWYRQQPGQSLTLIATANQGSEATYESGFVIDKFPISRPNLTFSTLTVSNMSPEDSSIYLCSVEVGMNTEAFFGQGTRLTVV.

The V and J genes are TRBV15 and TRBJ2-7, with a possible D match to TRBD1 (6 bases). V lost 4 bases and J lost 3, with 16 bases in between. The CDR3 runs to 15 residues. Germline CDR1 and CDR2: LNHNV and YYDKDF (reference sequence). The CDR3 region has the DNA TGTGCCACCAGCATTGCGACAGGAACCATCTACGAGCAGTACTTC. Residues: CATSIATGTIYEQYF.

V usage is TRBV20-1 and J usage is TRBJ2-2; D is possibly TRBD1 or TRBD2 (5 bases each). Trimming stripped 0 bases from V and 6 bases from J, with 14 bases between. This CDR3 has 15 residues. Germline V gives CDR1 DFQATT, CDR2 SNEGSKA (reference sequence). The CDR3, as DNA: TGCAGTGCTAGAGAAGCAGGCGAGGGGTCCGGGGAGCTGTTTTTT. Translated: CSAREAGEGSGELFF.

This clonotype was observed a single time. V is TRBV19 and J is TRBJ2-1; TRBD1 or TRBD2 may be the D gene (5 bases each). The CDR3 totals 16 residues. Germline V gene data show CDR1 as LNHDA and CDR2 as SQIVND (reference sequence). V was pared by 9 bases and J by 10 bases, with 28 bases between. In nucleotides, the CDR3 is TGTGCCAGGACAATGAGAGGGGTTTCAGGCTCCTACGAGCAGTTCTTC. Its protein product is CARTMRGVSGSYEQFF.

The gene calls are TRBV4-3 and TRBJ2-1, with no clear D. This CDR3 has 17 residues. Per the germline V gene, CDR1 is LGHNA and CDR2 is YSLEER. Trimming shortened V by 4 bases and J by 7 bases, and 23 bases separated the two germline ends. CDR3 nucleotide sequence: TGCGCCAGCAGCCCATCGAATGCCCCGTTGCTAGGGAATGAGCAGTTCTTC. Translating gives CASSPSNAPLLGNEQFF.

A word on this clonotype: The missing conserved phenylalanine or tryptophan at the end of this CDR3 makes a read error likely. The chain couples TRBV11-2 to TRBJ2-7; tentatively, D is TRBD1 (6 bases). The CDR3 consists of 15 residues. Trimming pared 2 bases from V and 0 bases from J, leaving 11 bases between. The germline gives CDR1 SGHAT, CDR2 FQNNGV. CDR3 sequence: CASSLSGVSSYEQYY. As DNA, the CDR3 is TGTGCCAGCAGCTTATCAGGGGTTAGCTCCTACGAGCAGTACTAC.

The chain carries TRBV5-1 and TRBJ2-3; perhaps TRBD1 as D (6 bases). Trimming stripped 0 bases from V and 2 bases from J, with 16 bases between. In germline, CDR1 is SGHRS, CDR2 YFSETQ. The CDR3 loop spans 17 amino acids. CDR3: CASSLGDTRSFTDTQYF. DNA of the CDR3: TGCGCCAGCAGCTTGGGGGACACCCGATCTTTCACAGATACGCAGTATTTT.

Comments on this clonotype: One end of the junction fails to match germline, which may point to a read error. As DNA, the CDR3 is TGTGCCAGCAGAGTAGCCCGGCGGGGGGGTTACAATGAGCAGTGCTTC. The encoded protein is CASRVARRGGYNEQCF. This rearrangement joins TRBV7-2 to TRBJ2-1, with TRBD2 matching over 9 bases. This CDR3 is built from 16 residues. Germline assignment: CDR1 SGHTA and CDR2 FQGNSA.

V usage is TRBV20-1 and J usage is TRBJ2-7; D might be TRBD2 (6 bases). Per germline, CDR1 DFQATT and CDR2 SNEGSKA (reference sequence). V lost 1 base and J lost 3, with 19 bases in between. This CDR3 comprises 16 residues. DNA of the CDR3: TGCAGTGCTAGAGCTGGTGGGGGGTATAGGAACTACGAGCAGTACTTC. This codes for CSARAGGGYRNYEQYF.

This clonotype turned up a few times. The chain has TRBV12-3 or TRBV12-4 and TRBJ1-2; D remains unclear. V shed 3 bases and J shed 6 bases, with 8 bases lying between them. The CDR3 has 12 amino acids. This CDR3 is CASSFGLNGYTF. In DNA, the CDR3 is TGTGCCAGCAGTTTTGGTCTTAATGGCTACACCTTC.

This clonotype was picked up many times. An end of the junction does not agree with germline; a read error may underlie this. The gene calls are TRBV29-1 and TRBJ2-3; D not resolved. The CDR3 is made up of 9 amino acids. Germline V gives CDR1 SQVTM, CDR2 ANQGSEA. The CDR3 DNA is TGCAGCGTGGAAGATACGCAGTATTTT. It is translated as CSVEDTQYF.